One sample yielded the 29 T cell receptor beta chains listed below, sequenced in a study of blood T cells in healthy people across ages. With a J-beta primer mix and a sample-barcoded 5' primer, a second PCR ran about 7 to 12 cycles. TCRdb called the 5' RACE reads again in MiXCR, with one record for every CDR3 protein. This repertoire shows fewer than 2 million distinct CDR3 sequences, 39% found once; its top ten account for more than 20%. The sequenced sample consisted of blood. The receptor set was obtained from a human donor in good health.

The chain carries TRBV7-2 and TRBJ2-3; 12 bases agree with TRBD2. The germline V gene has CDR1 SGHTA and CDR2 FQGNSA. The CDR3 extends over 17 amino acids. Unmatched junction bases numbered 10, after V lost 6 bases and J lost 3 bases. CDR3 DNA sequence: TGTGCCAGCAGTTATAGACTTACTAGCGGGGGGACAGATACGCAGTATTTT. Its protein is CASSYRLTSGGTDTQYF. Using reference TRBV7-2 and TRBJ2-3 for the parts outside the CDR3, the full variable domain is GAGVSQSPSNKVTEKGKDVELRCDPISGHTALYWYRQSLGQGLEFLIYFQGNSAPDKSGLPSDRFSAERTGGSVSTLTIQRTQQEDSAVYLCASSYRLTSGGTDTQYFGPGTRLTVL.

This clonotype was found many times. V gene TRBV7-2 combines with J gene TRBJ2-4; TRBD1 or TRBD2 may be the D gene (6 bases each). In germline, CDR1 is SGHTA, CDR2 FQGNSA. The ends were cut back, 11 bases at V and 9 bases at J, with 14 bases in the middle. CDR3 length equals 11 residues. CDR3 DNA sequence: TGTGCCGGAGGGGGGCTTGGCATTCAGTACTTC. Protein sequence: CAGGGLGIQYF.

The rearrangement joins TRBV7-3 to TRBJ2-1, with D perhaps given as TRBD1 or TRBD2 (6 bases each). V was cut by 1 base and J by 7 bases, with 14 bases left in between. CDR1 is SGHTA, CDR2 FQGTGA, per germline. This CDR3 has 15 amino acids. This CDR3 reads CASSLNPQGTNEQFF. In DNA form, the CDR3 reads TGTGCCAGCAGCTTAAATCCCCAGGGGACTAATGAGCAGTTCTTC.

DNA for the CDR3: TGTGCCAGCAACCACGCGACAGGCTCCTACAATGAGCAGTTCTTC. This encodes CASNHATGSYNEQFF. V is TRBV3-1 and J is TRBJ2-1; a weak D match, TRBD1 (6 bases). Trimming left V 7 bases short and J 0 bases short, with 13 bases between. In germline, CDR1 is LGHDT, CDR2 YNNKEL (reference sequence). CDR3 length: 15 residues.

Comment on this clonotype: One end of the junction varies from germline; a read error may be responsible. V and J are TRBV29-1 and TRBJ1-2; D might be TRBD1 (5 bases). The germline V gene encodes CDR1 SQVTM and CDR2 ANQGSEA. This CDR3 has 14 residues. The CDR3 nucleotides read TGCACCGTTGAAAAGGGGAGAGGAGACTATGGCTACACCTTC. It is translated as CTVEKGRGDYGYTF.

This clonotype was observed a few times. The V gene is TRBV20-1, the J gene TRBJ2-7, with D possibly being TRBD1 (5 bases). This CDR3 has 14 amino acids. Germline CDR1 reads DFQATT; CDR2 reads SNEGSKA (reference sequence). The V end lost 5 bases, the J end lost 0 bases, and 14 bases lay between the germline ends. In DNA, the CDR3 is TGCAGTGCTCATGACAGTATGGGCTCCTACGAGCAGTACTTC. Translated: CSAHDSMGSYEQYF.

This clonotype was seen many times. This chain joins TRBV10-3 and TRBJ2-3, with D unresolved. The V gene's germline CDR1 is ENHRY and CDR2 SYGVKD. Trimming took 0 bases from V and 0 from J, leaving 7 bases between them. This CDR3 region has 15 residues. The CDR3 sequence: CAISESAGSTDTQYF. DNA of the CDR3: TGTGCCATCAGTGAGTCCGCAGGTAGCACAGATACGCAGTATTTT.

The V call is TRBV6-2 or TRBV6-3, the J call TRBJ1-1; the D is unclear. V was clipped by 4 bases and J by 6 bases, with 6 bases between them. The germline CDR1 and CDR2 sequences are MNHEY and SVGEGT. This CDR3 is built from 11 residues. The CDR3 bases are TGTGCCAGCAGTTTCTATGCTGAAGCTTTCTTT. Translation: CASSFYAEAFF.

This clonotype showed up many times. CDR3 coding DNA: TGCGCCAGCAGCCTTTCGAGCGGGAACTATGGCTACACCTTC. Translation gives CASSLSSGNYGYTF. V usage is TRBV4-1 and J usage is TRBJ1-2; the D is unclear. The CDR3 contains 14 residues. CDR1 and CDR2 (germline): MGHRA, YSYEKL. Trimming removed 4 bases at V and 2 bases at J, with 11 bases between.

The chain couples TRBV7-9 to TRBJ2-3; D possibly uses TRBD1 or TRBD2 (5 bases each). Germline V gene sequence: CDR1 SEHNR, CDR2 FQNEAQ (reference sequence). The CDR3 runs 14 residues. V lost 5 bases to trimming and J lost 5 bases, with 14 bases between them. CDR3 amino acids: CASSTGTAGDTQYF. CDR3 DNA sequence: TGTGCCAGCAGCACTGGGACCGCTGGAGATACGCAGTATTTT.

The chain uses TRBV7-2 and TRBJ2-7; tentative D call: TRBD2 (5 bases). This CDR3 comprises 13 residues. CDR1 SGHTA and CDR2 FQGNSA come from the germline V gene. Trimming shortened V by 7 bases and J by 6 bases, and 16 bases separated the two germline ends. The CDR3 DNA reads TGTGCCAGCAACCCAGTGGGAGAGGGCGAGCAGTACTTC. Amino acid sequence: CASNPVGEGEQYF.

The chain recombines TRBV5-1 with TRBJ2-3; D unresolved. Germline-derived CDR1 and CDR2 are SGHRS and YFSETQ. This CDR3 is 12 amino acids long. The V and J ends lost 4 bases and 6 bases respectively, with 9 bases between them. The CDR3: CASSTYRDTQYF. CDR3 nucleotide sequence: TGCGCCAGCAGCACCTATCGGGATACGCAGTATTTT.

A single count supports this clonotype. This sequence joins TRBV9 and TRBJ2-3; D is perhaps TRBD2 (5 bases). Trimming took off 4 bases at V and 2 bases at J, with 11 bases between the two ends. CDR3 length: 14 residues. Per the germline V gene, CDR1 is SGDLS and CDR2 is YYNGEE. DNA of the CDR3: TGTGCCAGCAGCCCGAGGGCCACCACAGATACGCAGTATTTT. Translating gives CASSPRATTDTQYF.

The chain joins TRBV24-1 to TRBJ1-2; 12 bases line up with TRBD1. Losses at the gene ends were 3 bases for V and 5 bases for J; bases not matched to a gene: 6. Germline CDR1 is KGHDR and CDR2 is SFDVKD. The CDR3 loop spans 16 amino acids. CDR3 sequence (DNA): TGTGCCACCAGTGATCCCGGGACAGGGGGCTTTTATGGCTACACCTTC. As protein: CATSDPGTGGFYGYTF.

J is TRBJ1-2 and V is TRBV28; 8 nucleotides agree with TRBD1. V lost 7 bases and J lost 6; bases outside the gene matches: 7. The germline V gene encodes CDR1 MDHEN and CDR2 SYDVKM. The CDR3 sequence is 13 residues long. The CDR3 DNA reads TGTGCCAGCACCACGGACAGGGTAGATGGCTACACCTTC. Its translation: CASTTDRVDGYTF.

V gene TRBV6-1 combines with J gene TRBJ2-3, with 14 nucleotides matching TRBD2. V shed 6 bases, J shed 5 bases, and the junction held 7 bases outside the gene matches. CDR1 and CDR2 from the germline V gene are MNHNS and SASEGT. The CDR3 runs to 16 residues. CDR3 nucleotides: TGTGCCAGCAGCAGGGGACTAGCGGGGGCGGAAGATACGCAGTATTTT. This sequence encodes CASSRGLAGAEDTQYF.

This clonotype showed up just a few times. This sequence joins TRBV10-3 and TRBJ2-5, with D hard to call. The CDR3 consists of 14 residues. Germline lookup yields CDR1 ENHRY and CDR2 SYGVKD. V was shortened by 2 bases and J by 1 base, with 8 bases between the two germline ends. For the CDR3, the DNA is TGTGCCATCAGTGAGCGCGGCACCCAAGAGACCCAGTACTTC. Its protein is CAISERGTQETQYF.

This chain joins TRBV20-1 and TRBJ2-1; 16 positions agree with TRBD2. The CDR3 is 15 amino acids. From germline, CDR1 is DFQATT and CDR2 SNEGSKA (reference sequence). With 6 bases clipped from V and 9 bases from J, the junction kept 8 bases outside the gene matches. The CDR3 sequence is CSARGLAGGQSEQFF. Here the CDR3 DNA reads TGCAGTGCGAGGGGACTAGCGGGGGGGCAAAGTGAGCAGTTCTTC.

The chain joins TRBV20-1 to TRBJ2-3; 10 bases map to TRBD2. The germline gives CDR1 DFQATT, CDR2 SNEGSKA (reference sequence). After removal of 3 bases from V and 4 bases from J, the junction contained 7 bases not matched to a gene. The CDR3 runs to 15 residues. In DNA form, the CDR3 reads TGCAGTGCTAGCGTACTAGCGGGGATATCAGATACGCAGTATTTT. Translation: CSASVLAGISDTQYF.

The V call is TRBV28, the J call TRBJ2-3, with D maybe TRBD2 (5 bases). Trimming removed 1 base from V and 0 bases from J, with 8 bases in between. The CDR3 is 15 amino acids. Germline-derived CDR1 and CDR2 are MDHEN and SYDVKM. CDR3 protein: CASSLYEGSTDTQYF. CDR3 DNA sequence: TGTGCCAGCAGTTTATATGAGGGAAGCACAGATACGCAGTATTTT.

This clonotype was found a few times. One end of the junction does not line up with germline, which may come from a read error. The V call is TRBV20-1, the J call TRBJ2-7, with D perhaps TRBD2 (6 bases). The CDR3 spans 14 residues. Germline CDR1 is DFQATT and CDR2 is SNEGSKA (reference sequence). The CDR3 DNA is TGCAGTGCCCATAAGGGTCCGTCGGACTACGGGCAGTACTTC. Translating it yields CSAHKGPSDYGQYF.

This clonotype was counted a few times. This chain connects TRBV2 to TRBJ2-3; possible D gene TRBD1, 6 bases. CDR3 size: 14 residues. Germline V gene data show CDR1 as SNHLY and CDR2 as FYNNEI. V shed 7 bases and J shed 4 bases, with 15 bases lying between them. Written as DNA, the CDR3 is TGTGCCAGCATGGGGGACATCAGCCCAGATACGCAGTATTTT. This codes for CASMGDISPDTQYF.

This clonotype was seen a handful of times. This sequence joins TRBV7-2 and TRBJ2-7, with 8 bases aligning to TRBD1. V lost 4 bases to trimming and J lost 5 bases; unmatched junction nucleotides: 7. The CDR3 sequence is 14 residues long. Germline loops: CDR1 SGHTA, CDR2 FQGNSA. For the CDR3, the DNA is TGTGCCAGCAGCTCCAGGACAGGGCACAACGAGCAGTACTTC. Translated: CASSSRTGHNEQYF.

The gene calls are TRBV2 and TRBJ1-5; D remains ambiguous. V lost 8 bases, J lost 1 base, and 9 bases lay in between. CDR3 size: 13 residues. Looked up from germline, CDR1 is SNHLY and CDR2 is FYNNEI. The CDR3 nucleotides are TGTGCCAGCGTTATTAACAGCAATCAGCCCCAGCATTTT. Its translation is CASVINSNQPQHF.

This chain links TRBV12-3 or TRBV12-4 with TRBJ2-1; 9 positions match TRBD2. The V and J ends lost 7 bases and 3 bases, in that order; junction bases with no gene match: 10. The CDR3 is 16 residues long. The CDR3 protein is CASNPRGGGDYNEQFF. CDR3 bases: TGTGCCAGCAACCCTCGGGGCGGGGGGGACTACAATGAGCAGTTCTTC.

With respect to this clonotype: A read error may account for a junction end that differs from germline. J is TRBJ2-5 and V is TRBV12-3 or TRBV12-4; 16 nucleotides line up with TRBD2. This CDR3 contains 19 residues. The CDR3: CASSPLVGLAGGPKETRYF. The CDR3 DNA reads as TGTGCCAGCAGTCCGCTAGTGGGACTAGCGGGGGGGCCAAAGGAGACCCGGTACTTC.

This chain links TRBV20-1 with TRBJ2-1; possibly TRBD1 or TRBD2 for D (5 bases each). The V and J ends lost 0 bases and 9 bases respectively, with 6 bases between them. The CDR3 extends over 11 amino acids. Germline lookup yields CDR1 DFQATT and CDR2 SNEGSKA (reference sequence). CDR3 sequence: CSAREGVEQFF. In DNA form, the CDR3 reads TGCAGTGCTAGAGAGGGGGTTGAGCAGTTCTTC.

J is TRBJ2-5 and V is TRBV29-1; 8 nucleotides line up with TRBD2. The end of the DNA is better explained by TRBJ2-7, so the J call may be wrong. CDR1 is SQVTM and CDR2 is ANQGSEA in the germline V gene. The CDR3 extends over 16 amino acids. The CDR3 DNA sequence: TGCAGCGTTGAAAGTCCCGGGGGGGGGACACGGTACGAGCAGTACTTC. Its translation is CSVESPGGGTRYEQYF.

The chain employs TRBV5-5 and TRBJ2-7; TRBD1 agrees at 7 bases. Germline CDR1 reads SGHKS; CDR2 reads YYEKEE (reference sequence). V dropped 1 base and J dropped 0; count of bases not matched to a gene: 7. The CDR3 runs 16 residues. Here the CDR3 DNA reads TGTGCCAGCAGCTTGTCCGTGGACAGGACCTCCTACGAGCAGTACTTC. It codes for CASSLSVDRTSYEQYF.